This T cell receptor beta chain was profiled in a study of early T cells in non-severe SARS-CoV-2 infection. Germline V lookup: CDR1 SGHNT, CDR2 YYREEE (reference sequence). With V trimmed by 4 bases and J by 6 bases, 4 bases remained unmatched. The CDR3 extends over 15 amino acids. TCRdb re-analysed the 5' RACE reads in MiXCR, keeping a single row per CDR3 protein. The table lists 70,000 or so distinct CDR3 sequences, approximately 15% of them singletons. The V call is TRBV5-4, the J call TRBJ2-5; 15 positions agree with TRBD2. This TCR was recovered from an adult who was a healthcare worker with PCR-confirmed SARS-CoV-2 infection or an uninfected control (not recorded which). Material: whole blood. The CDR3 region is CASSPGTSGGKTQYF. CDR3 bases: TGTGCCAGCAGCCCGGGGACTAGCGGGGGGAAGACCCAGTACTTC.